This T cell receptor (beta chain) emerged from a study of immune heterogeneity within non-small cell lung tumors. Study context: Squamous cell carcinomas accounted for 4 of the tumors, non-squamous carcinomas for 10, and 1 was not otherwise specified.

This clonotype rates as medium-sized. No antigen is known for it. General study results and limits: Individual patients mostly differed in their high-frequency T-cell receptor beta clonotypes. Identical dominant CDR3 beta clonotypes recurred across a patient's tumor sites, together with site-unique high-frequency clones.

The V segment lost 3 bases and the J segment 3 bases; nucleotides outside the gene matches: 2. CDR3 length equals 13 residues. Germline values: CDR1 SGHVS, CDR2 FQNEAQ. Bulk tumor genomic DNA, approximately 560 ng per sample, was used as template. Widely spaced biopsies, several per primary tumor, were obtained at surgery. Curative operations were performed on patients who had untreated, newly diagnosed non-small cell lung cancer. Newly diagnosed patients with non-small cell lung cancer who were having surgery with curative intent served as donors. Multiplex PCR relied on 32 V and 13 J primers to amplify TCR beta CDR3. One entry per CDR3 protein, called by TCRdb with MiXCR from the multiplex PCR reads. The sample consists of more than 10,000 distinct CDR3 sequences, around a quarter of them appearing once.

The source is a man aged 45-65 years with non-small cell lung cancer. Sequencing was performed on lung tumor tissue. The V and J genes are TRBV7-8 and TRBJ2-7; 7 bases line up with TRBD1. CDR3 in DNA: TGTGCCAGCAGCTTCTCAGGGGGCTACGAGCAGTACTTC. Residues: CASSFSGGYEQYF.